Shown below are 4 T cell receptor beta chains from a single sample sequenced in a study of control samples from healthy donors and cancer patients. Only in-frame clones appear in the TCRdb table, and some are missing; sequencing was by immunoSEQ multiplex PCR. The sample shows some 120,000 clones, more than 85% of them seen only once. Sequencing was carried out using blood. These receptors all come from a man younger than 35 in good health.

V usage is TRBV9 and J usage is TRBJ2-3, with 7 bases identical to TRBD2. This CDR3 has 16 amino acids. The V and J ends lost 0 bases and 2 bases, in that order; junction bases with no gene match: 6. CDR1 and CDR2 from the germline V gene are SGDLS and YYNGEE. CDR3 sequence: CASSVGLAEVTDTQYF. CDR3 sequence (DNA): TGTGCCAGCAGCGTAGGTCTAGCGGAGGTCACAGATACGCAGTATTTT.

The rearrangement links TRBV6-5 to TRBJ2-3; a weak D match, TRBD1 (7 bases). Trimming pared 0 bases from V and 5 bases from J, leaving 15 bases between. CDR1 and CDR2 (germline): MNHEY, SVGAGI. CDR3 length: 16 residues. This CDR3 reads CASSYSIPGGIDTQYF. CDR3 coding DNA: TGTGCCAGCAGTTACTCGATCCCAGGGGGGATAGATACGCAGTATTTT.

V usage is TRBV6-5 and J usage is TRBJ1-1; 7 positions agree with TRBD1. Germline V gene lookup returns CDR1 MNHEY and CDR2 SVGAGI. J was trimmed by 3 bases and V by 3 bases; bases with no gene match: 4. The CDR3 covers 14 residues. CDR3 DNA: TGTGCCAGCAGTTATGGCCAGGGGGACACTGAAGCTTTCTTT. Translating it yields CASSYGQGDTEAFF.

The CDR3 DNA is TGTGCCTGGAGTGTCGGGACAGCATGGGGCGATGGCTACACCTTC. Translation gives CAWSVGTAWGDGYTF. This chain links TRBV30 with TRBJ1-2; 7 bases agree with TRBD1. V was pared by 0 bases and J by 6 bases, with 10 bases of the junction left unmatched. The V gene's germline CDR1 is GTSNPN and CDR2 SVGIG (reference sequence). The CDR3 runs to 15 residues.